This TCR beta chain emerged from a study of post-analysis software for immune sequencing data (dated by TCRdb to between 2015 and 2017). Regarding the research as a whole: The recorded disease courses included relapsing-remitting, secondary progressive and progressive-relapsing multiple sclerosis, and some patients had no subtype annotation. A subset of samples was prepared in parallel using single-end sample barcoding, then pooled and co-amplified after Illumina adapter ligation. Patient repertoires were compared against roughly 11 previously published healthy control repertoires from donors aged roughly 6 to 28 years. Results the study describes overall, beyond this receptor: The multiple sclerosis patient group was slightly younger than the control group. Direct clustering with F measure revealed strong co-clustering of samples prepared in the same batch, which led to a batch-effect correction. Significantly higher frequencies in patients than in controls were found for five TRBV segments, including TRBV5-6, TRBV5-1 and TRBV20-1. Compared with controls, multiple sclerosis patients had significantly lower normalized Chao1 diversity, a finding suggesting substantial peripheral T-cell clonal expansion.

TCR beta repertoires were profiled from peripheral blood of 10 to 15 young patients with multiple sclerosis to demonstrate the VDJtools post-analysis software. Multiple sclerosis patients were children and adolescents aged about 6 to 17 years. This clonotype was observed a single time. Which antigen it targets is not known. Nothing much larger sits one base from this clone, and base qualities are not available. The library was made by PCR. The instrument given in TCRdb is Illumina HiSeq 2500. Unique molecular identifiers were incorporated into TCR beta cDNA libraries to reduce PCR and sequencing biases. Roughly 500,000 cDNA molecules were obtained for every 1 to 10 million input T cells, so each molecule roughly corresponded to one T cell. The patient libraries were prepared and sequenced with the same protocol used for the earlier healthy control dataset. Samples belonging to the same batch were prepared together, multiplexed and sequenced on a shared HiSeq lane. The original methods were these. MIGEC handled the raw barcoded reads, throwing out single-read molecular identifier groups before consensus assembly and CDR3 extraction. VDJtools was used for post-analysis of the clonotype tables, and diversity was normalized by down-sampling every dataset to the size of the smallest sample. To correct batch-related cross-sample contamination, repertoire overlap clustering matched CDR3 amino acid sequences but not nucleotide sequences. The public reads were reanalyzed by TCRdb: fastp trimming at Q25, MiXCR alignment, in-frame beta chains only. Rows are combined by CDR3 protein, so each entry shows the most common genes and DNA. TCRdb's processing, not the authors' own work, is the source of the V and J calls. Across this sample there are more than 350,000 distinct CDR3 sequences, with approximately 42% seen only once. The leading ten clones occupy 7.5% to 8.5% of the sample.

For this chain, trimming is 4 bases at the V end and 2 bases at the J end, and the number of junction bases without a gene match is 5. For CDR1 and CDR2, the germline V gene lists MNHEY and SVGEGT. From cysteine to phenylalanine, the CDR3 is 15 amino acids long. Of the read, only the CDR3 DNA is kept; its 45 bases are in frame from base 1. What was sequenced was blood. The rearranged chain carries TRBV6-2 or TRBV6-3 and TRBJ2-5, with 9 central nucleotides matching TRBD2. The clonotype comes from a girl aged 2 to 10 with multiple sclerosis. The CDR3 region reads CASSLMGLAQETQYF. The DNA sequence reads TGTGCCAGCAGTTTAATGGGACTAGCTCAAGAGACCCAGTACTTC.